This T cell receptor beta chain came from a study of shared clonotypes between healthy human individuals. Whole-study findings and limits: Memory subsets generally showed lower estimated richness than naive subsets. Sharing across several donors was seen in 4% to 6.5% of naive CD4 clonotypes. Even with large depth, rarefaction showed that sorted-subset sequencing was incomplete. It was the non-shared clonotypes that had lower generation probabilities than clonotypes shared by all four donors.

The V end was cut by 3 bases, the J end by 4 bases, with 5 bases between. CDR3 size: 12 residues. Germline assignment: CDR1 SEHNR and CDR2 FQNEAQ (reference sequence). Assay used: immunoSEQ multiplex PCR; TCRdb lists only in-frame clones, some missing. There are roughly 380,000 clones in the sample; around 96% occur only once, and about 0.34% lies in the top ten. As for this clone: Its antigen is still unknown.

The chain has TRBV7-9 and TRBJ2-3, with D hard to call. Sequenced sample: memory CD8+ T cells sorted from blood. Described subset: CD45RO+ cells pooled with CCR7-negative TemRA cells. The receptor was derived from a man aged 25-40 years in good health. The CDR3 sequence is CASSFTSDTQYF. In DNA, the CDR3 is TGTGCCAGCAGCTTTACGTCAGATACGCAGTATTTT.